This TCR beta chain was recorded in a study of T cells in Graves' hyperthyroidism and ophthalmopathy. The CDR3 is made up of 22 amino acids. V gave up 7 bases and J gave up 5 bases; unmatched junction bases: 31. Regions amplified from RNA transcripts were the TCR beta CDR3 regions. HTBI primers were the set used in a first-round RT-PCR of the TCR CDR3. TCRdb reprocessed the multiplex PCR reads with MiXCR, giving one entry per CDR3 protein. This sample carries about 520,000 distinct CDR3 sequences, around 22% of them seen once, and the ten largest clones take 11%. This clonotype was seen many times. This TCR came from a woman aged 25 to 39 with Graves' ophthalmopathy. The chain couples TRBV6-7 to TRBJ2-5, with TRBD2 identical over 10 bases. TRBV6-7 is an ORF for which the function is uncertain. The specimen was blood. The CDR3 loop reads CASTHTTPRSGGAWEFVETQYF. The CDR3 nucleotides are TGTGCCAGCACCCACACCACACCCCGAAGCGGGGGGGCCTGGGAGTTTGTGGAGACCCAGTACTTC.